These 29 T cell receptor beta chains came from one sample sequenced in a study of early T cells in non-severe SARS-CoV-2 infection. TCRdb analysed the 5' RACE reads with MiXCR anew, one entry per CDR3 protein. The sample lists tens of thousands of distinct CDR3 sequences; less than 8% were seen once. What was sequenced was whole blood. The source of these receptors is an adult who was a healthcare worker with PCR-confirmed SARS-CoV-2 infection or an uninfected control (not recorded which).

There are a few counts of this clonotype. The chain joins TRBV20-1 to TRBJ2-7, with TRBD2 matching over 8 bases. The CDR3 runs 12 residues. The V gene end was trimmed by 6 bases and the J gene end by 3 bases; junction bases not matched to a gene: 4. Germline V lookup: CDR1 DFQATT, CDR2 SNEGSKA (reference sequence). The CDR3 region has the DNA TGCAGTGCCTTAGCGGGGAACTACGAGCAGTACTTC. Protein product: CSALAGNYEQYF.

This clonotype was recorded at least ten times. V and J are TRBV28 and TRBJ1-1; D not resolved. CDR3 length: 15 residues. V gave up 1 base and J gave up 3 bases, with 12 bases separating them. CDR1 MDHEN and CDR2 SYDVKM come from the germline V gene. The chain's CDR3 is CASSLFGSFDTEAFF. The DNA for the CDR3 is TGTGCCAGCAGTTTATTCGGGTCCTTCGACACTGAAGCTTTCTTT.

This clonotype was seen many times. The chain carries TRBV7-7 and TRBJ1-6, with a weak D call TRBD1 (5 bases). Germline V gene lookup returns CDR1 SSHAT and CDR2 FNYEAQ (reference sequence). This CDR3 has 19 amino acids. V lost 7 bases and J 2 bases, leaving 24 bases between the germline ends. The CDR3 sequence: CASIISPAGRRPYNSPLHF. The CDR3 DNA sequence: TGTGCCAGCATCATCTCCCCGGCGGGGCGGCGCCCCTATAATTCACCCCTCCACTTT.

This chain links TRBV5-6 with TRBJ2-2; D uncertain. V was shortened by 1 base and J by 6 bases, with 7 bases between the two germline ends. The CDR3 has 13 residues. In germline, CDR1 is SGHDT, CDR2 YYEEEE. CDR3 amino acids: CASSLMVSGELFF. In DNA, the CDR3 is TGTGCCAGCAGCTTGATGGTTTCCGGGGAGCTGTTTTTT. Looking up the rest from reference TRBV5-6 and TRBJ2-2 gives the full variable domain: DAGVTQSPTHLIKTRGQQVTLRCSPKSGHDTVSWYQQALGQGPQFIFQYYEEEERQRGNFPDRFSGHQFPNYSSELNVNALLLGDSALYLCASSLMVSGELFFGEGSRLTVL.

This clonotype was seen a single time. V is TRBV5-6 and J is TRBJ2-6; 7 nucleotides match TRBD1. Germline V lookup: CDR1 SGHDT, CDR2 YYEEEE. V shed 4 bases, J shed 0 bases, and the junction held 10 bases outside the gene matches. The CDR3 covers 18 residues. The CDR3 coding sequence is TGTGCCAGCAGCCTCGGGACAGTGAATCCCTCTGGGGCCAACGTCCTGACTTTC. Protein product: CASSLGTVNPSGANVLTF.

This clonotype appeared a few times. The CDR3 DNA follows: TGTGCCAGCAGCTTGGAGGGTTTTAGCAATCAGCCCCAGCATTTT. Translation: CASSLEGFSNQPQHF. J is TRBJ1-5 and V is TRBV5-5; D gene ambiguous. The V end was cut by 0 bases, the J end by 0 bases, with 7 bases between. Germline lookup yields CDR1 SGHKS and CDR2 YYEKEE (reference sequence). CDR3 size: 15 residues. Together with reference TRBV5-5 and TRBJ1-5, the CDR3 gives the full variable domain: DAGVTQSPTHLIKTRGQQVTLRCSPISGHKSVSWYQQVLGQGPQFIFQYYEKEERGRGNFPDRFSARQFPNYSSELNVNALLLGDSALYLCASSLEGFSNQPQHFGDGTRLSIL.

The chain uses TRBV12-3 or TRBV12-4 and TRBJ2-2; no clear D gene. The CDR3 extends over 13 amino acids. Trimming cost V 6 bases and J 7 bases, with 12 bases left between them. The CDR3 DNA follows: TGTGCCAGCAGCCCTTTTTCCGACGGGGAGCTGTTTTTT. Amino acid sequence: CASSPFSDGELFF.

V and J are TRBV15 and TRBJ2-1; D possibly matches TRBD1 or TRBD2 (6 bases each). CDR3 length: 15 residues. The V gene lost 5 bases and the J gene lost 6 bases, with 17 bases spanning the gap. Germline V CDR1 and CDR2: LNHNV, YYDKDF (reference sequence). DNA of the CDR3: TGTGCCACCAGCCGCGTAGGGGGGCTAAGCAATGAGCAGTTCTTC. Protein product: CATSRVGGLSNEQFF.

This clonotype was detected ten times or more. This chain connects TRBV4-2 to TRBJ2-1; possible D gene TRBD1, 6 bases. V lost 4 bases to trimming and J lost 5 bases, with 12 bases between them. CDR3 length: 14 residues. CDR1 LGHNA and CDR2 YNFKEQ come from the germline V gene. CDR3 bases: TGTGCCAGCAGCCCCCCAGGGGTCGACAATGAGCAGTTCTTC. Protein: CASSPPGVDNEQFF.

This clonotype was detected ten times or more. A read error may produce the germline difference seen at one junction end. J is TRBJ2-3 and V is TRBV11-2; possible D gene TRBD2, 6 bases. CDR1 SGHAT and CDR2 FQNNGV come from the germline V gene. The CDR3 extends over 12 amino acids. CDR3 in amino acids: CASSFISGTPIF. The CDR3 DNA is TGTGCCAGCAGCTTTATTTCCGGGACTCCTATTTTT. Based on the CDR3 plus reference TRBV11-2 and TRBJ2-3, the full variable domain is EAGVAQSPRYKIIEKRQSVAFWCNPISGHATLYWYQQILGQGPKLLIQFQNNGVVDDSQLPKDRFSAERLKGVDSTLKIQPAKLEDSAVYLCASSFISGTPIFGPGTRLTVL.

The CDR3 DNA sequence: TGTGCCAGCTCACCAGGGTCAGATACGCAGTATTTT. Translated: CASSPGSDTQYF. The chain recombines TRBV18 with TRBJ2-3; D is uncertain. Trimming stripped 2 bases from V and 4 bases from J, with 4 bases between. This CDR3 comprises 12 residues. CDR1 KGHSH and CDR2 LQKENI come from the germline V gene. Combining the CDR3 with reference TRBV18 and TRBJ2-3 gives the whole variable domain NAGVMQNPRHLVRRRGQEARLRCSPMKGHSHVYWYRQLPEEGLKFMVYLQKENIIDESGMPKERFSAEFPKEGPSILRIQQVVRGDSAAYFCASSPGSDTQYFGPGTRLTVL.

CDR3 sequence (DNA): TGTGCCAGCTCACCGACTTCCACAGATACGCAGTATTTT. Translation: CASSPTSTDTQYF. The chain combines TRBV18 with TRBJ2-3; D is unresolved. V lost 3 bases and J 2 bases, leaving 6 bases between the germline ends. The CDR3 sequence is 13 residues long. The germline V gene has CDR1 KGHSH and CDR2 LQKENI.

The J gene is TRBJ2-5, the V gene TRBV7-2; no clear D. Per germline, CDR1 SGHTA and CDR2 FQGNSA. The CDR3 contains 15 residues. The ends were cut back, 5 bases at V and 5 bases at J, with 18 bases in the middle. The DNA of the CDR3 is TGTGCCAGCAGCGAAATGTACCTAGACTTGGAGACCCAGTACTTC. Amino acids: CASSEMYLDLETQYF. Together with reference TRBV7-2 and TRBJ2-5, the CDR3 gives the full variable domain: GAGVSQSPSNKVTEKGKDVELRCDPISGHTALYWYRQSLGQGLEFLIYFQGNSAPDKSGLPSDRFSAERTGGSVSTLTIQRTQQEDSAVYLCASSEMYLDLETQYFGPGTRLLVL.

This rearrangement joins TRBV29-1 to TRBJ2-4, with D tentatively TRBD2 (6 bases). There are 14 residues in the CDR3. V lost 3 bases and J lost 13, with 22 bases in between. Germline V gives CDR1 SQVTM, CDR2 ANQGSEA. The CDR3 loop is CSVDPAGQGGQQYF. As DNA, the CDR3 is TGCAGCGTTGACCCTGCGGGGCAGGGCGGACAACAGTACTTC.

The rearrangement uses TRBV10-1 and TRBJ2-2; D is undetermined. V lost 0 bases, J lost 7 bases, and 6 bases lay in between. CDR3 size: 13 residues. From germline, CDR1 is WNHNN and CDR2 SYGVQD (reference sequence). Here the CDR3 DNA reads TGCGCCAGCAGTGAGTCCTGGAGCGGGGAGCTGTTTTTT. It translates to CASSESWSGELFF.

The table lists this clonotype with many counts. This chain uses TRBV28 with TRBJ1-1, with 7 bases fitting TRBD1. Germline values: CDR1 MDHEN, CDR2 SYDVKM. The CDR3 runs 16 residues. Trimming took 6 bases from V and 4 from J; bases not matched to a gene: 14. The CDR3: CASRPHSGQQFTEAFF. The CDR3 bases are TGTGCCAGCAGGCCGCATTCGGGACAGCAGTTCACTGAAGCTTTCTTT.

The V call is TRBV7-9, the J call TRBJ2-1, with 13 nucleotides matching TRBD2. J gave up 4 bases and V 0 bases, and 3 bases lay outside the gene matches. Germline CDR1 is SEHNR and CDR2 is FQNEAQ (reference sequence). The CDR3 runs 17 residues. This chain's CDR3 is CASSLARTSGGYNEQFF. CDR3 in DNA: TGTGCCAGCAGCTTAGCAAGGACTAGCGGGGGTTACAATGAGCAGTTCTTC.

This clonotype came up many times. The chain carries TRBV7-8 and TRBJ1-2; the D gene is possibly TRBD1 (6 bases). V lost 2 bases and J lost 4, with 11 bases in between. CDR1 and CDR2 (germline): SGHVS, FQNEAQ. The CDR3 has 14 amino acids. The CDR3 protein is CASSLSRQVYGYTF. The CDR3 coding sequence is TGTGCCAGCAGCTTATCTCGACAGGTCTATGGCTACACCTTC.

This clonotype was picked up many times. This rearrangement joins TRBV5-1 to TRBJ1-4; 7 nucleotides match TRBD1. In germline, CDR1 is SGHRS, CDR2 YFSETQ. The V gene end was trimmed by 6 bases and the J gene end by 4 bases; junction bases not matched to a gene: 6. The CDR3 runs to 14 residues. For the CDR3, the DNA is TGCGCCAGCACCTCGGGACAGCGTAATGAAAAACTGTTTTTT. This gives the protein CASTSGQRNEKLFF.

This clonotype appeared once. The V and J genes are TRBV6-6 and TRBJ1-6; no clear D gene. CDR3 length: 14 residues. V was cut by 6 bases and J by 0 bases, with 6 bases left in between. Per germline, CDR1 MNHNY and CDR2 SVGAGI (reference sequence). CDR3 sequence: CASRVDSYNSPLHF. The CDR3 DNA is TGTGCCAGCAGGGTGGACTCCTATAATTCACCCCTCCACTTT.

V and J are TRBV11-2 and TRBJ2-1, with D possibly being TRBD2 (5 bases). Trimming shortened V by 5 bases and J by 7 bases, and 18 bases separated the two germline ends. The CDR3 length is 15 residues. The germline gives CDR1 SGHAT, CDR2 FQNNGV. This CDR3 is CASSLSPSSRNEQFF. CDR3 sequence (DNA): TGTGCCAGCAGCCTATCCCCTAGCTCGAGGAATGAGCAGTTCTTC.

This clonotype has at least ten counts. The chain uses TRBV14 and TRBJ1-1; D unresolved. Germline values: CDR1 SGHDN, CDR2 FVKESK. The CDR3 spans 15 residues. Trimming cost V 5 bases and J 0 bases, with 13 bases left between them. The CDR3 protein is CASSGGLGLNTEAFF. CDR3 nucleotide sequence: TGTGCCAGCAGCGGAGGGCTGGGGTTGAACACTGAAGCTTTCTTT.

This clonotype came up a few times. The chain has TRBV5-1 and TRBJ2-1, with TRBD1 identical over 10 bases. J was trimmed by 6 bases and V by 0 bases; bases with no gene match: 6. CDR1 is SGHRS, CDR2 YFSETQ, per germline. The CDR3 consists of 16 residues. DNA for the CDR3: TGCGCCAGCAGCTTGGCCGGGACAGGGGTTTCCAATGAGCAGTTCTTC. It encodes CASSLAGTGVSNEQFF.

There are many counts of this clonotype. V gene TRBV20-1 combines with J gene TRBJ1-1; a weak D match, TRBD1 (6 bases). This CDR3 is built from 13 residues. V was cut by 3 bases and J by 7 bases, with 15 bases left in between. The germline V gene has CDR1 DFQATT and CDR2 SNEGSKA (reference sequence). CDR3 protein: CSASTGTRREAFF. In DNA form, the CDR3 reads TGCAGTGCTAGTACCGGGACAAGACGTGAAGCTTTCTTT.

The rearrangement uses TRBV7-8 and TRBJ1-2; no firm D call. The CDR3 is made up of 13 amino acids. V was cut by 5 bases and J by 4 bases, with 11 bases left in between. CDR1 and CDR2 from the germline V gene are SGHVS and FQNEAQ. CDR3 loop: CASSVGESYGYTF. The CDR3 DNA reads TGTGCCAGCAGCGTCGGGGAGAGCTATGGCTACACCTTC.

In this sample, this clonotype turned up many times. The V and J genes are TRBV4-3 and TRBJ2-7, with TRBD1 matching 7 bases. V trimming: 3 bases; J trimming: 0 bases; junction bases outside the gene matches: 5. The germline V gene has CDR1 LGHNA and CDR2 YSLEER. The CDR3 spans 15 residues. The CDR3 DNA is TGCGCCAGCAGCCAGGGACAGTCGAGCTCCTACGAGCAGTACTTC. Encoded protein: CASSQGQSSSYEQYF.

The CDR3: CAISDTRDLKETQYF. CDR3 DNA sequence: TGTGCCATCAGTGATACGCGGGATCTTAAAGAGACCCAGTACTTC. The chain recombines TRBV10-3 with TRBJ2-5; D might be TRBD2 (6 bases). V gave up 3 bases and J gave up 3 bases, with 14 bases separating them. In germline, CDR1 is ENHRY, CDR2 SYGVKD. The CDR3 loop spans 15 amino acids.

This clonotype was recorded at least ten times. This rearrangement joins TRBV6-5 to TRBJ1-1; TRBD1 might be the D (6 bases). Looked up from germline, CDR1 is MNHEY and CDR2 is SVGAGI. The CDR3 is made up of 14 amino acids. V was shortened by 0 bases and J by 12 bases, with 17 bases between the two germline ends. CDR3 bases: TGTGCCAGCAGTTACTCCTCCGGGACATTTCGAACTTTCTTT. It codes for CASSYSSGTFRTFF.

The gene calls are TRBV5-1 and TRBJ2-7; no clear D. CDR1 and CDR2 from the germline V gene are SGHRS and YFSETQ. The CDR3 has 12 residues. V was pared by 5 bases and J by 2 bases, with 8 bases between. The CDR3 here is CASSGLPYEQYF. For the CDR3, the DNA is TGCGCCAGCAGTGGTCTCCCCTACGAGCAGTACTTC.